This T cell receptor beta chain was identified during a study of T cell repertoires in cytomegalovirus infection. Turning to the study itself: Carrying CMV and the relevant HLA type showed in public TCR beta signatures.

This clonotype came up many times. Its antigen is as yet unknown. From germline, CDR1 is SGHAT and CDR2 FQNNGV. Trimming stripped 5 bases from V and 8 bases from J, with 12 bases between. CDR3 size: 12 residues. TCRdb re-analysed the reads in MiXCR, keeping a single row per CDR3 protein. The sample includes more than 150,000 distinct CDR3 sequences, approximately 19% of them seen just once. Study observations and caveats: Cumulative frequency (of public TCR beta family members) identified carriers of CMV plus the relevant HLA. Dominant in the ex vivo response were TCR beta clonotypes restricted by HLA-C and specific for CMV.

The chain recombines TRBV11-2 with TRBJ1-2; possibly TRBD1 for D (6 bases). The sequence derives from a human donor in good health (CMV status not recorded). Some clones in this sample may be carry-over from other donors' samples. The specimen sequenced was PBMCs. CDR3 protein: CASSQGHLGYTF. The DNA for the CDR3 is TGTGCCAGCAGCCAGGGGCATCTGGGCTACACCTTC.